The T cell receptor (beta chain) described here comes from a study of blood T cell repertoires in COVID-19. On the study more broadly: Acute-phase and convalescent COVID-19 samples originated in the United States, Italy and Spain. The cDNA or gDNA used as material had been derived from T cells, B-cell-depleted T cells, or PBMCs.

The authors' processing: Estimation of nucleated cell counts was performed using reference gene primer amplification. The data were produced by immunoSEQ multiplex PCR, yet TCRdb's version contains in-frame clones alone and is incomplete. The V and J calls and clone size are taken from that table; D and trimming were inferred from the DNA. Among about 250,000 clones listed, approximately 86% were seen once. The CDR3 is made up of 17 amino acids. The V end was cut by 4 bases, the J end by 8 bases, with 23 bases between. Germline V CDR1 and CDR2: LGHNA, YNFKEQ. The receptor comes from a woman in her sixties who had recovered from COVID-19. The sequenced sample was peripheral blood. V usage is TRBV4-2 and J usage is TRBJ1-4; D might be TRBD1 (5 bases). CDR3 protein: CASSPGWTRDSEEKLFF. The DNA of the CDR3 is TGTGCCAGCAGCCCCGGGTGGACCCGGGACTCAGAGGAAAAACTGTTTTTT.